These T cell receptor beta chains were read from a single sample in a study of T cells in Graves' hyperthyroidism and ophthalmopathy. TCRdb independently ran MiXCR on the multiplex PCR reads; one entry per CDR3 protein. In the table there are about 400,000 distinct CDR3 sequences, 15% of which are singletons. Sequencing was carried out using blood. Receptors were obtained from a woman between 25 and 40 years old with Graves' hyperthyroidism. Each CDR3 is given with its conserved first and last residue. Fields, in order: J gene, V gene, CDR3 protein.

J: TRBJ2-5
V: TRBV27
CDR3: CASSYRTTSGRLETQYF

J: TRBJ1-4
V: TRBV28
CDR3: CASSLSWEKLFF

J: TRBJ2-7
V: TRBV19
CDR3: CASSIGLAERYEQYF

J: TRBJ2-2
V: TRBV6-1
CDR3: CAQSGGGSGTGELFF

J: TRBJ2-3
V: TRBV3-1
CDR3: CASSLLVGSDTQYF

J: TRBJ1-2
V: TRBV15
CDR3: CATSGPWTGSYTF

J: TRBJ2-2
V: TRBV12-3/TRBV12-4
CDR3: CASSGGWGYTGELFF

J: TRBJ2-1
V: TRBV7-2
CDR3: CASSLAGGPYEQFF

J: TRBJ2-5
V: TRBV28
CDR3: CASSLLGVGETQYF

J: TRBJ1-3
V: TRBV2
CDR3: CASGKGSSGNTIYF

J: TRBJ2-3
V: TRBV24-1
CDR3: CATSDSVTDTQYF

J: TRBJ2-7
V: TRBV11-1
CDR3: CASSPKRTGRNYEQYF

J: TRBJ2-1
V: TRBV27
CDR3: CASSFSGINEQFF

J: TRBJ2-1
V: TRBV5-8
CDR3: CASSPTSISYNEQFF

J: TRBJ2-5
V: TRBV4-1
CDR3: CASSQTGLSQETQYF